This passage covers 20 T cell receptor beta chains from one sample sequenced in a study of T-cell memory formation after mild COVID-19. Each CDR3 protein gets one entry after TCRdb re-called the 5' RACE reads with MiXCR. The top ten clones hold around 13% of a sample with about 410,000 distinct CDR3 sequences, roughly a quarter of them seen once. Sequencing was performed on PBMCs or a T cell subset sorted from them (not recorded which). These receptors were taken from an adult woman who had mild COVID-19 (a few samples of this study predate the infection). Cell type and time point are not known.

The V call is TRBV3-1, the J call TRBJ2-1; no clear D gene. This CDR3 region has 12 residues. Trimming cost V 3 bases and J 9 bases, with 9 bases left between them. CDR1 is LGHDT and CDR2 is YNNKEL in the germline V gene (reference sequence). The CDR3 DNA reads as TGTGCCAGCAGCCAGTCTGCTCCTGAGCAGTTCTTC. Amino acid sequence: CASSQSAPEQFF.

This clonotype was seen a few times. The V call is TRBV6-4, the J call TRBJ2-1, with TRBD2 matching 10 bases. V trimming: 3 bases; J trimming: 5 bases; junction bases outside the gene matches: 4. The CDR3 totals 15 residues. In germline, CDR1 is MRHNA, CDR2 SNTAGT. CDR3 loop: CASSELAGQNNEQFF. The CDR3 DNA reads TGTGCCAGCAGTGAACTAGCGGGGCAAAACAATGAGCAGTTCTTC.

This clonotype occurred a few times. The chain links TRBV19 to TRBJ1-5; D unclear. The ends were cut back, 3 bases at V and 4 bases at J, with 10 bases in the middle. CDR3 length: 14 residues. The germline gives CDR1 LNHDA, CDR2 SQIVND (reference sequence). CDR3 DNA sequence: TGTGCCAGTAGTATGGTTACAGTAAATCAGCCCCAGCATTTT. Its translation: CASSMVTVNQPQHF.

This clonotype has ten or more counts. The rearrangement uses TRBV9 and TRBJ1-5; D uncertain. V was pared by 2 bases and J by 3 bases, with 9 bases between. Germline V gene lookup returns CDR1 SGDLS and CDR2 YYNGEE. This CDR3 region has 14 residues. The CDR3 nucleotides read TGTGCCAGCAGCGTGGACGGCGCCAATCAGCCCCAGCATTTT. Encoded protein: CASSVDGANQPQHF.

This clonotype has more than one count but fewer than ten. The V and J genes are TRBV6-5 and TRBJ1-1; the D is unclear. V gave up 2 bases and J gave up 11 bases, with 15 bases separating them. The CDR3 is 13 residues long. Per germline, CDR1 MNHEY and CDR2 SVGAGI. Written as DNA, the CDR3 is TGTGCCAGCAGTTACAGTGGGCGAGGTACCGCTTTCTTT. It translates to CASSYSGRGTAFF.

This clonotype appeared a few times. The chain couples TRBV19 to TRBJ2-7, with 7 nucleotides matching TRBD1. Germline CDR1 and CDR2: LNHDA and SQIVND (reference sequence). The J segment lost 3 bases and the V segment lost 4 bases, leaving 12 bases of the junction unmatched. The CDR3 consists of 16 residues. Here the CDR3 reads CASSRTPRTGGYEQYF. The CDR3 DNA follows: TGTGCCAGTAGTAGAACCCCTAGGACAGGCGGCTACGAGCAGTACTTC.

The J gene is TRBJ2-7, the V gene TRBV4-3, with TRBD1 matching 8 bases. The germline CDR1 and CDR2 sequences are LGHNA and YSLEER. The CDR3 length is 16 residues. Trimming at V came to 4 bases and at J to 1 base, leaving 9 bases not matched to a gene. CDR3 loop: CASSLTWTGISYEQYF. The CDR3 DNA reads TGCGCCAGCAGCCTCACGTGGACAGGGATTTCCTACGAGCAGTACTTC.

Only a few counts were recorded for this clonotype. The rearrangement uses TRBV7-2 and TRBJ2-3; D perhaps matches TRBD2 (5 bases). The CDR3 has 16 amino acids. CDR1 and CDR2 from the germline V gene are SGHTA and FQGNSA. V was cut by 5 bases and J by 1 base, with 16 bases left in between. The CDR3 DNA reads TGTGCCAGCAGCCCTAAGGAGAGCGGTGGCACAGATACGCAGTATTTT. It translates to CASSPKESGGTDTQYF.

The rearrangement uses TRBV15 and TRBJ1-1; 9 bases are a match to TRBD1. Germline trimming cut 1 base from V and 11 bases from J; bases unmatched to any gene: 5. Per the germline V gene, CDR1 is LNHNV and CDR2 is YYDKDF (reference sequence). The CDR3 runs 13 residues. In DNA, the CDR3 is TGTGCCACCAGCAGAGCGGACAGGGGTGAGGCTTTCTTT. Translating gives CATSRADRGEAFF.

This clonotype was picked up one time. The V call is TRBV4-3, the J call TRBJ2-3, with D perhaps TRBD2 (5 bases). With 1 base removed from V and 4 bases from J, the gap between germline ends came to 9 bases. The CDR3 is 14 residues long. In germline, CDR1 is LGHNA, CDR2 YSLEER. CDR3 sequence (DNA): TGCGCCAGCAGCCAAGGTGGGAGCGCAGATACGCAGTATTTT. Residues: CASSQGGSADTQYF.

The chain carries TRBV7-6 and TRBJ2-7; D remains ambiguous. Trimming took 0 bases from V and 2 from J, leaving 20 bases between them. Per the germline V gene, CDR1 is SGHVS and CDR2 is FNYEAQ. This CDR3 is built from 18 residues. CDR3 loop: CASSLASAPSDGAYEQYF. For the CDR3, the DNA is TGTGCCAGCAGCTTAGCGTCGGCCCCAAGTGACGGAGCCTACGAGCAGTACTTC.

This clonotype was picked up a small number of times. The chain uses TRBV20-1 and TRBJ1-1, with D maybe TRBD1 (5 bases). V was cut by 6 bases and J by 6 bases, with 29 bases left in between. The CDR3 consists of 17 residues. Germline values: CDR1 DFQATT, CDR2 SNEGSKA (reference sequence). The CDR3 DNA follows: TGCAGTGCACCCGATGGGCAGGGCCCGTGGGATGAGGCTGAAGCTTTCTTT. This sequence encodes CSAPDGQGPWDEAEAFF.

This clonotype was counted a few times. V gene TRBV12-3 or TRBV12-4 combines with J gene TRBJ1-1; tentatively, D is TRBD1 (6 bases). Trimming took off 3 bases at V and 6 bases at J, with 11 bases between the two ends. The CDR3 loop spans 13 amino acids. This chain's CDR3 is CASSLVGGPEAFF. CDR3 sequence (DNA): TGTGCCAGCAGTTTGGTAGGGGGTCCTGAAGCTTTCTTT.

This clonotype was observed a few times. CDR3 amino acids: CASSLMGAGYTF. The CDR3 region has the DNA TGCGCCAGCAGCTTGATGGGGGCCGGCTACACCTTC. The chain uses TRBV5-1 and TRBJ1-2; TRBD1 is a possible D gene (6 bases). Germline V gene lookup returns CDR1 SGHRS and CDR2 YFSETQ. Trimming took 1 base from V and 8 from J, leaving 9 bases between them. The CDR3 runs 12 residues.

The rearrangement links TRBV3-1 to TRBJ2-3; no clear D. CDR1 LGHDT and CDR2 YNNKEL come from the germline V gene (reference sequence). Trimming left V 1 base short and J 5 bases short, with 7 bases between. The CDR3 totals 13 residues. CDR3 protein: CASSQGVLDTQYF. The CDR3 region has the DNA TGTGCCAGCAGCCAAGGGGTATTAGATACGCAGTATTTT.

As for this clonotype: A read error may produce the germline difference seen at one junction end. The chain employs TRBV14 and TRBJ2-6; D gene uncertain. The germline gives CDR1 SGHDN, CDR2 FVKESK. The CDR3 is 9 residues long. The CDR3 loop is CASSQVPTF. The CDR3 DNA follows: TGTGCCAGCAGCCAAGTCCCGACTTTC.

This clonotype was counted once. The CDR3 nucleotides read TGTGCCAGCAGAAACCGACTAGCGTCTAGCACAGATACGCAGTATTTT. Encoded protein: CASRNRLASSTDTQYF. This chain uses TRBV6-2 or TRBV6-3 with TRBJ2-3, with TRBD2 matching 8 bases. The V and J ends lost 6 bases and 0 bases, in that order; junction bases with no gene match: 8. Germline V gives CDR1 MNHEY, CDR2 SVGEGT. This CDR3 is 16 amino acids long.

V and J are TRBV2 and TRBJ1-3, with no clear D. The CDR3 length is 13 residues. V gave up 8 bases and J gave up 0 bases, with 8 bases separating them. CDR1 is SNHLY and CDR2 is FYNNEI in the germline V gene. The DNA for the CDR3 is TGTGCCAGCTGGGCAGGCTCTGGAAACACCATATATTTT. Translating it yields CASWAGSGNTIYF.

V gene TRBV12-3 or TRBV12-4 combines with J gene TRBJ1-5; no reliable D call. The CDR3 has 13 amino acids. V was cut by 5 bases and J by 2 bases, with 7 bases left in between. The CDR3: CASSPQGNQPQHF. DNA for the CDR3: TGTGCCAGCAGTCCTCAGGGCAATCAGCCCCAGCATTTT.

This clonotype was seen a few times. J is TRBJ2-3 and V is TRBV10-3, with D tentatively TRBD2 (6 bases). Trimming took off 6 bases at V and 2 bases at J, with 12 bases between the two ends. Germline CDR1 ENHRY, CDR2 SYGVKD. The CDR3 consists of 14 residues. The CDR3 region has the DNA TGTGCCATCAGCTCCGGGGGTCCCACAGATACGCAGTATTTT. Its translation: CAISSGGPTDTQYF.